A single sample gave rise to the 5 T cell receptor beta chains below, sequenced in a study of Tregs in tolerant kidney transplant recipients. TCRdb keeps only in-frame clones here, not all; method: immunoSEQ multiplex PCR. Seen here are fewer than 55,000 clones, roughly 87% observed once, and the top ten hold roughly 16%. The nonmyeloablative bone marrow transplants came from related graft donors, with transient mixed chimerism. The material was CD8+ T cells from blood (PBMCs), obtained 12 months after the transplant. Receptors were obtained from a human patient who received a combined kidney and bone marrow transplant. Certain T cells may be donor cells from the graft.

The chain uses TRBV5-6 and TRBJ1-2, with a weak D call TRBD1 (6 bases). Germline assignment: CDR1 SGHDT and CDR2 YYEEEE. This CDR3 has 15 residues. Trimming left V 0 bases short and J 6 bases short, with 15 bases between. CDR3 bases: TGTGCCAGCAGCTTGGGGGGGACAAATTATAATGGCTACACCTTC. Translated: CASSLGGTNYNGYTF. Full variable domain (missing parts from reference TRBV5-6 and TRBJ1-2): DAGVTQSPTHLIKTRGQQVTLRCSPKSGHDTVSWYQQALGQGPQFIFQYYEEEERQRGNFPDRFSGHQFPNYSSELNVNALLLGDSALYLCASSLGGTNYNGYTFGSGTRLTVV.

CDR3 DNA sequence: TGTGCCAGCAGTGAGGGGCTAGCGGGGCACAATGAGCAGTTCTTC. Translating it yields CASSEGLAGHNEQFF. The chain recombines TRBV6-4 with TRBJ2-1; 9 bases line up with TRBD2. CDR1 MRHNA and CDR2 SNTAGT come from the germline V gene. The CDR3 consists of 15 residues. V lost 3 bases and J lost 5; bases outside the gene matches: 5.

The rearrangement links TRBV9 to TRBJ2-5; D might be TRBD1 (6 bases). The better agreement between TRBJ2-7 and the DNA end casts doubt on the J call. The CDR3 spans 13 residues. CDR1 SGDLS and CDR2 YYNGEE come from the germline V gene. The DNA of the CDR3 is TGTGCCAGCAGCTCCAGGCAGGGGTACGAGCAGTACTTC. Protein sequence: CASSSRQGYEQYF.

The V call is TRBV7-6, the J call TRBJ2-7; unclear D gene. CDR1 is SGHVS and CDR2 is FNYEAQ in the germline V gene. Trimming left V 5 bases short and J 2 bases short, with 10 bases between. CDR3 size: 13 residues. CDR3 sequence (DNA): TGTGCCAGCAGCCCCGGTCCCGCCTACGAGCAGTACTTC. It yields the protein CASSPGPAYEQYF.

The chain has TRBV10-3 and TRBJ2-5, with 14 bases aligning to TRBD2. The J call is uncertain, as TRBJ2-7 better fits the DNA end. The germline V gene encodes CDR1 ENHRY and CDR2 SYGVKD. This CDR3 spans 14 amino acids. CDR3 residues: CATGTSGGMDEQYF. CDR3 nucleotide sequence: TGTGCCACCGGGACTAGCGGGGGCATGGACGAGCAGTACTTC.